This TCR beta chain was recorded in a study of blood T cell repertoires in COVID-19. Data came from immunoSEQ multiplex PCR; TCRdb stores just in-frame clones and leaves some out. The table shows under 250,000 clones, with 84% occurring only once. From germline, CDR1 is DFQATT and CDR2 SNEGSKA (reference sequence). CDR3 length equals 11 residues. Trimming removed 6 bases at V and 7 bases at J, with 12 bases between. The sequence was obtained from a man aged 50-59 years with acute or convalescent COVID-19. The chain links TRBV20-1 to TRBJ1-2, with D tentatively TRBD1 (5 bases). The sequencing sample was made of peripheral blood. This CDR3 is CSARDFGGYTF. The CDR3 DNA is TGCAGTGCCCGGGACTTTGGTGGCTACACCTTC.